Shown below are 32 T cell receptor beta chains from a single sample sequenced in a study of blood T cell repertoires in COVID-19. Sequencing was performed with immunoSEQ multiplex PCR; in TCRdb, only in-frame clones are kept and a portion is missing. The sample includes around 380,000 clones, 80% to 90% of them seen just once. What was sequenced was PBMCs or T cells enriched from blood (not recorded which). These receptors originate from a man aged 25 to 40 who had recovered from COVID-19.

This clone was observed a few times. The V call is TRBV19, the J call TRBJ2-2; maybe TRBD1 (5 bases). This CDR3 is 14 amino acids long. Per the germline V gene, CDR1 is LNHDA and CDR2 is SQIVND (reference sequence). Trimming took 5 bases from V and 5 from J, leaving 12 bases between them. As DNA, the CDR3 is TGTGCCAGTAGTCCCGGAAGACAGACCGGGGAGCTGTTTTTT. This sequence encodes CASSPGRQTGELFF.

V is TRBV13 and J is TRBJ1-6, with TRBD1 identical over 9 bases. Germline CDR1 is PRHDT and CDR2 is FYEKMQ (reference sequence). V was pared by 4 bases and J by 7 bases, with 8 bases of the junction left unmatched. The length of the CDR3 is 16 residues. CDR3: CASSSRDRAKNSPLHF. The CDR3 nucleotides read TGTGCCAGCAGCTCCCGGGACAGGGCAAAAAATTCACCCCTCCACTTT. Filled out from reference TRBV13 and TRBJ1-6, the complete variable domain reads AAGVIQSPRHLIKEKRETATLKCYPIPRHDTVYWYQQGPGQDPQFLISFYEKMQSDKGSIPDRFSAQQFSDYHSELNMSSLELGDSALYFCASSSRDRAKNSPLHFGNGTRLTVT.

This clone was seen a single time. V is TRBV4-2 and J is TRBJ2-1, with TRBD2 matching over 10 bases. The CDR3 is 18 amino acids. The junction had 12 bases not matched to a gene; V was cut back by 1 base and J by 6 bases. Germline CDR1 and CDR2: LGHNA and YNFKEQ. DNA of the CDR3: TGTGCCAGCAGCCAAGTTCTCGGATGGAGCGGGGGGGCCAATGAGCAGTTCTTC. This encodes CASSQVLGWSGGANEQFF.

The chain is built from TRBV18 and TRBJ1-1; TRBD1 is a possible D gene (6 bases). The length of the CDR3 is 16 residues. V lost 1 base, J lost 3 bases, and 15 bases lay in between. From germline, CDR1 is KGHSH and CDR2 LQKENI. This chain's CDR3 is CASSPLATGGDTEAFF. CDR3 coding DNA: TGTGCCAGCTCACCACTAGCGACGGGGGGCGACACTGAAGCTTTCTTT.

The chain joins TRBV5-4 to TRBJ1-2; TRBD1 might be the D (5 bases). From germline, CDR1 is SGHNT and CDR2 YYREEE (reference sequence). The CDR3 spans 13 residues. Trimming shortened V by 7 bases and J by 4 bases, and 14 bases separated the two germline ends. This CDR3 reads CASSGGLGYGYTF. CDR3 bases: TGTGCCAGCTCCGGGGGGTTAGGCTATGGCTACACCTTC.

The chain uses TRBV7-9 and TRBJ2-1; 8 bases fit TRBD1. Per the germline V gene, CDR1 is SEHNR and CDR2 is FQNEAQ (reference sequence). The CDR3 length is 16 residues. V gave up 4 bases and J gave up 2 bases; unmatched junction bases: 7. The CDR3 DNA reads as TGTGCCAGCAGCTACACCCAGGGGGCCCCCTACAATGAGCAGTTCTTC. Translation: CASSYTQGAPYNEQFF. Full variable domain (outside the CDR3, taken from reference TRBV7-9 and TRBJ2-1): DTGVSQNPRHKITKRGQNVTFRCDPISEHNRLYWYRQTLGQGPEFLTYFQNEAQLEKSRLLSDRFSAERPKGSFSTLEIQRTEQGDSAMYLCASSYTQGAPYNEQFFGPGTRLTVL.

The J gene is TRBJ1-2, the V gene TRBV21-1; TRBD1, the D gene given by the table, was not confirmed from the DNA. TRBV21-1 is an annotated pseudogene. The CDR3 is made up of 12 amino acids. CDR3 in DNA: TGTGCCAGCAGCAAAGGGCACTATGGCTACACCTTC. This gives the protein CASSKGHYGYTF.

The genes are TRBV5-4 and TRBJ1-5; no clear D. The length of the CDR3 is 14 residues. V was shortened by 3 bases and J by 6 bases, with 13 bases between the two germline ends. CDR1 is SGHNT, CDR2 YYREEE, per germline (reference sequence). CDR3 nucleotide sequence: TGTGCCAGCAGCTCCGACGGGAATGGTCAGCCCCAGCATTTT. The encoded protein is CASSSDGNGQPQHF.

V is TRBV6-5 and J is TRBJ2-1; TRBD2 matches at 12 bases. Trimming at V came to 8 bases and at J to 10 bases, leaving 0 bases not matched to a gene. The CDR3 has 11 residues. Germline assignment: CDR1 MNHEY and CDR2 SVGAGI. CDR3 protein: CASGTSGEQFF. The CDR3 nucleotides read TGTGCCAGCGGGACTAGCGGGGAGCAGTTCTTC.

The chain recombines TRBV24-1 with TRBJ2-3; 9 bases line up with TRBD2. The CDR3 sequence is 16 residues long. V trimming: 3 bases; J trimming: 5 bases; junction bases outside the gene matches: 8. In germline, CDR1 is KGHDR, CDR2 SFDVKD. The CDR3 here is CATSDRGGGAEDTQYF. In DNA, the CDR3 is TGTGCCACCAGTGATCGGGGCGGGGGGGCCGAAGATACGCAGTATTTT.

This clone was seen a single time. The chain uses TRBV5-1 and TRBJ1-2, with 10 positions matching TRBD1. The CDR3 is made up of 15 amino acids. After removal of 4 bases from V and 1 base from J, the junction contained 4 bases not matched to a gene. CDR1 SGHRS and CDR2 YFSETQ come from the germline V gene. CDR3 residues: CASSPGTGVNYGYTF. The CDR3 DNA is TGCGCCAGCAGCCCCGGGACAGGGGTTAACTATGGCTACACCTTC.

The chain has TRBV29-1 and TRBJ1-1; TRBD1 might be the D (6 bases). The germline V gene encodes CDR1 SQVTM and CDR2 ANQGSEA. This CDR3 is 12 amino acids long. Trimming stripped 0 bases from V and 11 bases from J, with 13 bases between. The CDR3 sequence is CSVEELKGGAFF. DNA of the CDR3: TGCAGCGTTGAAGAGCTCAAGGGGGGGGCTTTCTTT.

The chain combines TRBV19 with TRBJ1-6; 10 bases line up with TRBD1. In germline, CDR1 is LNHDA, CDR2 SQIVND (reference sequence). The CDR3 runs to 15 residues. With 7 bases clipped from V and 8 bases from J, the junction kept 8 bases outside the gene matches. The CDR3 nucleotides are TGTGCCAGTACCCGGGGGACAGGGGTGGATTCACCCCTCCACTTT. Amino acids: CASTRGTGVDSPLHF.

The genes are TRBV19 and TRBJ1-1; TRBD1 might be the D (5 bases). The CDR3 runs 17 residues. Trimming removed 1 base at V and 0 bases at J, with 15 bases between. Germline loops: CDR1 LNHDA, CDR2 SQIVND (reference sequence). In DNA form, the CDR3 reads TGTGCCAGTAGTATAGTTTGGCCAGGGCTAATGAACACTGAAGCTTTCTTT. It encodes CASSIVWPGLMNTEAFF.

The chain joins TRBV6-5 to TRBJ2-7, with D perhaps TRBD2 (7 bases). The CDR3 covers 16 residues. Germline lookup yields CDR1 MNHEY and CDR2 SVGAGI. Between the trimmed V and J ends, which lost 2 bases and 5 bases, there was a span of 19 bases. CDR3 sequence reads: CASSYTGGGGGNEQYF. Here the CDR3 DNA reads TGTGCCAGCAGTTACACCGGCGGGGGCGGGGGAAACGAGCAGTACTTC.

The rearrangement joins TRBV10-1 to TRBJ1-1; D is uncertain. Trimming took off 4 bases at V and 3 bases at J, with 9 bases between the two ends. Germline V gene data show CDR1 as WNHNN and CDR2 as SYGVQD (reference sequence). The CDR3 loop spans 13 amino acids. Here the CDR3 reads CASSVTRHTEAFF. The CDR3 DNA follows: TGCGCCAGCAGTGTGACACGCCACACTGAAGCTTTCTTT.

This clone appeared a single time. V and J are TRBV19 and TRBJ2-6; D is unclear. Per the germline V gene, CDR1 is LNHDA and CDR2 is SQIVND (reference sequence). The ends were cut back, 5 bases at V and 0 bases at J, with 8 bases in the middle. The CDR3 extends over 15 amino acids. The CDR3 here is CASSSGGSGANVLTF. DNA for the CDR3: TGTGCCAGTAGTTCAGGTGGCTCTGGGGCCAACGTCCTGACTTTC.

This clone has just one count. The V call is TRBV15, the J call TRBJ2-5; the D gene is possibly TRBD2 (6 bases). The CDR3 contains 16 residues. Trimming removed 1 base from V and 2 bases from J, with 14 bases in between. Germline CDR1 reads LNHNV; CDR2 reads YYDKDF (reference sequence). The CDR3 loop reads CATSRAREGTQETQYF. For the CDR3, the DNA is TGTGCCACCAGCAGAGCGCGGGAAGGAACTCAAGAGACCCAGTACTTC.

The rearrangement links TRBV27 to TRBJ2-2, with a possible D match to TRBD2 (7 bases). The V and J ends lost 2 bases and 2 bases respectively, with 15 bases between them. This CDR3 is built from 17 residues. CDR1 is MNHEY, CDR2 SMNVEV, per germline (reference sequence). The CDR3 is CASSLRAGGPNTGELFF. The CDR3 region has the DNA TGTGCCAGCAGTTTAAGGGCCGGGGGGCCAAACACCGGGGAGCTGTTTTTT.

A single count supports this clone. The rearrangement uses TRBV29-1 and TRBJ1-6; D is possibly TRBD1 (6 bases). Germline V gene data show CDR1 as SQVTM and CDR2 as ANQGSEA. Trimming shortened V by 4 bases and J by 7 bases, and 8 bases separated the two germline ends. The CDR3 sequence is 12 residues long. CDR3 sequence: CSVGQGNSPLHF. DNA for the CDR3: TGCAGCGTTGGGCAGGGGAATTCACCCCTCCACTTT.

Only a few counts were recorded for this clone. The chain carries TRBV12-3 or TRBV12-4 and TRBJ1-5, with D hard to call. Trimming removed 3 bases from V and 5 bases from J, with 8 bases in between. The CDR3 has 13 residues. In DNA form, the CDR3 reads TGTGCCAGCAGTTTTTTGCGAGATCAGCCCCAGCATTTT. Residues: CASSFLRDQPQHF.

The V and J genes are TRBV24-1 and TRBJ1-6, with 8 bases that match TRBD1. Losses at the gene ends were 3 bases for V and 7 bases for J; bases not matched to a gene: 7. Germline CDR1 is KGHDR and CDR2 is SFDVKD. The CDR3 loop spans 16 amino acids. CDR3 DNA: TGTGCCACCAGTGATCGGCGGACAGGGATGAATTCACCCCTCCACTTT. This translates into CATSDRRTGMNSPLHF.

This clone was recorded a few times. The genes are TRBV6-5 and TRBJ2-7; no clear D gene. The CDR3 runs to 16 residues. Looked up from germline, CDR1 is MNHEY and CDR2 is SVGAGI. The V and J ends lost 0 bases and 5 bases respectively, with 17 bases between them. The CDR3: CASSYSSAGYYDEQYF. The CDR3 DNA sequence: TGTGCCAGCAGTTACTCATCGGCCGGCTACTACGACGAGCAGTACTTC.

V usage is TRBV2 and J usage is TRBJ2-3; D is uncertain. Trimming shortened V by 3 bases and J by 4 bases, and 14 bases separated the two germline ends. The CDR3 has 15 amino acids. The germline V gene encodes CDR1 SNHLY and CDR2 FYNNEI. The CDR3 reads CASSDSLGGADTQYF. The CDR3 DNA follows: TGTGCCAGCAGTGATTCCCTTGGCGGCGCAGATACGCAGTATTTT.

V gene TRBV10-3 combines with J gene TRBJ2-5; a weak D match, TRBD1 (5 bases). CDR3 size: 13 residues. Between the trimmed V and J ends, which lost 6 bases and 6 bases, there was a span of 14 bases. CDR1 and CDR2 (germline): ENHRY, SYGVKD. CDR3 in DNA: TGTGCCATCAGGAATACGGACAAAAAGACCCAGTACTTC. Translating gives CAIRNTDKKTQYF.

V and J are TRBV5-1 and TRBJ1-3; the D gene is possibly TRBD1 (6 bases). The CDR3 spans 16 residues. Trimming took off 3 bases at V and 0 bases at J, with 13 bases between the two ends. Germline V gene data show CDR1 as SGHRS and CDR2 as YFSETQ. CDR3 sequence (DNA): TGCGCCAGCAGCTCTCGACAGGCTAGCTCTGGAAACACCATATATTTT. Protein sequence: CASSSRQASSGNTIYF.

The gene calls are TRBV6-5 and TRBJ1-5; maybe TRBD1 (5 bases). In germline, CDR1 is MNHEY, CDR2 SVGAGI. The CDR3 has 13 amino acids. With 8 bases removed from V and 10 bases from J, the gap between germline ends came to 18 bases. This chain's CDR3 is CASRSGLSRPQHF. For the CDR3, the DNA is TGTGCCAGCCGTTCGGGACTAAGTCGCCCCCAGCATTTT.

The chain links TRBV2 to TRBJ1-1; TRBD1 is a possible D gene (6 bases). The CDR3 length is 13 residues. Trimming stripped 5 bases from V and 4 bases from J, with 11 bases between. The germline gives CDR1 SNHLY, CDR2 FYNNEI. Here the CDR3 DNA reads TGTGCCAGCAGTTCACAGGGTATCACTGAAGCTTTCTTT. This sequence encodes CASSSQGITEAFF. The full variable domain, rest sourced from reference TRBV2 and TRBJ1-1, is EPEVTQTPSHQVTQMGQEVILRCVPISNHLYFYWYRQILGQKVEFLVSFYNNEISEKSEIFDDQFSVERPDGSNFTLKIRSTKLEDSAMYFCASSSQGITEAFFGQGTRLTVV.

The chain couples TRBV27 to TRBJ2-5; 9 positions match TRBD1. The CDR3 is 14 residues long. Germline CDR1 and CDR2: MNHEY and SMNVEV (reference sequence). After removal of 8 bases from V and 5 bases from J, the junction contained 9 bases not matched to a gene. The CDR3 DNA reads as TGTGCCAGCGGGGGACAGGGAATATCGGAGACCCAGTACTTC. Encoded protein: CASGGQGISETQYF.

The chain recombines TRBV25-1 with TRBJ2-7; D is unresolved. Trimming removed 4 bases at V and 5 bases at J, with 9 bases between. CDR3 length: 12 residues. The germline CDR1 and CDR2 sequences are MGHDK and SYGVNS. This CDR3 is CASSVAPHEQYF. The CDR3, as DNA: TGTGCCAGCAGTGTAGCTCCGCACGAGCAGTACTTC.

J is TRBJ1-3 and V is TRBV29-1, with 9 bases lining up with TRBD1. V was clipped by 7 bases and J by 4 bases; unmatched bases: 2. The germline gives CDR1 SQVTM, CDR2 ANQGSEA. The CDR3 is 12 residues long. The CDR3 region is CSAGQGGNTIYF. CDR3 coding DNA: TGCAGCGCAGGACAGGGGGGAAACACCATATATTTT.

This clone was seen only a few times. This rearrangement joins TRBV6-5 to TRBJ2-2; 11 bases align to TRBD2. This CDR3 region has 14 residues. Looked up from germline, CDR1 is MNHEY and CDR2 is SVGAGI. Unmatched junction bases numbered 0, after V lost 3 bases and J lost 6 bases. CDR3 DNA: TGTGCCAGCAGTTATAGCGGGGGGGCCGGGGAGCTGTTTTTT. Amino acid sequence: CASSYSGGAGELFF.